The source of this TCR beta chain is a study of blood T cell repertoires in COVID-19. Study summary: The United States, Italy and Spain were the sources of the acute and convalescent COVID-19 samples.

Seattle patients were enrolled while actively infected and followed longitudinally. As handled by the study authors: Cell counts per sample came from amplifying reference gene primers. The assay was immunoSEQ multiplex PCR, and TCRdb's table has in-frame clones only and misses some. The V and J calls and clone size come from that table; D and trimming were worked out from the DNA. The data hold 100,000 to 150,000 clones, with roughly four fifths observed a single time. The germline V and J ends were trimmed by 0 bases and 0 bases, with 12 bases remaining between them. This CDR3 contains 16 residues. CDR1 SGHDT and CDR2 YYEEEE come from the germline V gene.

J is TRBJ1-1 and V is TRBV5-6; no firm D call. This clonotype was obtained from a man at least 80 years old with COVID-19, enrolled during active disease. The sequenced sample consisted of peripheral blood. Here the CDR3 DNA reads TGTGCCAGCAGCTTGGCCGGTTTGGTATTGAACACTGAAGCTTTCTTT. Translating it yields CASSLAGLVLNTEAFF.